This TCR beta chain was found in a study of molecular identifiers for immune sequencing clone quantification. Regarding this clonotype: A clone one base away is much larger, so this may be a read error.

Trimming at V came to 5 bases and at J to 8 bases, leaving 12 bases not matched to a gene. The germline V gene has CDR1 SGHVS and CDR2 FNYEAQ. The CDR3 has 15 amino acids. One entry per CDR3 protein results from TCRdb running MiXCR on the PCR reads. The sample shows approximately 630,000 distinct CDR3 sequences, roughly 25% of them seen only once. The clonotype comes from a human donor in good health. Some libraries in this study had Jurkat cell RNA spiked in. The V and J genes are TRBV7-6 and TRBJ2-3; 8 bases fit TRBD2. Sequencing used naive CD8+ T cells from blood, with Jurkat cell RNA spiked in. The subset: FACS-sorted CD8+CD4-CCR7+CD45RA+ naive T cells. The CDR3 DNA reads as TGTGCCAGCAGCCGGAGCGGGGGCCATGCTGGTACGCAGTATTTT. This codes for CASSRSGGHAGTQYF.